This entry is about one TCR beta chain. Possible read error: a much larger clone is one base away. The data were obtained in a study of Graves' ophthalmopathy and Graves' hyperthyroidism. This CDR3 is built from 15 residues. The germline V gene encodes CDR1 SGHAT and CDR2 FQNNGV. Amplification from RNA transcripts yielded the TCR beta CDR3 regions. After a first-round RT-PCR with HTBI primers, a second-round multiplex PCR was run. One entry per CDR3 protein results from TCRdb running MiXCR on the multiplex PCR reads. The data contain about 480,000 distinct CDR3 sequences, 14% of them singletons. The V call is TRBV11-2, the J call TRBJ2-7; 7 nucleotides align to TRBD2. Material for sequencing was blood. This TCR was sampled from a woman in her 30s with Graves' ophthalmopathy. CDR3 bases: TGTGCCAGCAGCCGTAGCGGGCTAGCCTCCGACGAGCAGTACTTC. It codes for CASSRSGLASDEQYF.